The 14 T cell receptor beta chains below all came from one sample that was sequenced in a study of graft-versus-host responses after intestinal transplantation. TCRdb's copy holds only in-frame clones and misses some; the assay was immunoSEQ multiplex PCR. The sample includes approximately 25,000 clones, around 96% seen only once; the top ten take 0.75% to 0.95%. The specimen was PBMCs, collected nearly 31 days after intestinal transplant. The receptors derive from a human patient who received an intestinal transplant, so some T cells may come from the graft donor.

The V gene is TRBV19, the J gene TRBJ2-2; TRBD2 matches 12 bases. Unmatched junction bases numbered 8, after V lost 6 bases and J lost 6 bases. The germline gives CDR1 LNHDA, CDR2 SQIVND (reference sequence). The CDR3 totals 16 residues. The CDR3 region is CASRSLAGGPAGELFF. The CDR3 nucleotides are TGTGCCAGTAGATCTCTAGCGGGAGGGCCGGCCGGGGAGCTGTTTTTT.

This chain links TRBV19 with TRBJ1-2, with 7 bases lining up with TRBD1. The germline V gene encodes CDR1 LNHDA and CDR2 SQIVND (reference sequence). V trimming: 3 bases; J trimming: 4 bases; junction bases outside the gene matches: 8. This CDR3 comprises 15 residues. The CDR3 DNA is TGTGCCAGTAGTATGCCATCCCAGGGGGGCTATGGCTACACCTTC. The encoded protein is CASSMPSQGGYGYTF. Complete variable domain (other parts from reference TRBV19 and TRBJ1-2): DGGITQSPKYLFRKEGQNVTLSCEQNLNHDAMYWYRQDPGQGLRLIYYSQIVNDFQKGDIAEGYSVSREKKESFPLTVTSAQKNPTAFYLCASSMPSQGGYGYTFGSGTRLTVV.

This chain links TRBV10-2 with TRBJ2-5; TRBD2 matches at 11 bases. Germline values: CDR1 WSHSY, CDR2 SAAADI. The CDR3 totals 14 residues. The V gene end was trimmed by 6 bases and the J gene end by 4 bases; junction bases not matched to a gene: 4. The CDR3: CASSQLAGVETQYF. CDR3 coding DNA: TGCGCCAGCAGCCAACTAGCGGGGGTAGAGACCCAGTACTTC.

The gene calls are TRBV7-2 and TRBJ1-2; D is possibly TRBD1 (6 bases). Germline V CDR1 and CDR2: SGHTA, FQGNSA. This CDR3 comprises 15 residues. The V gene lost 5 bases and the J gene lost 8 bases, with 21 bases spanning the gap. The CDR3 loop reads CASSRPKGGLGGYTF. In DNA form, the CDR3 reads TGTGCCAGCAGCCGCCCCAAGGGGGGGTTAGGCGGCTACACCTTC.

The V gene is TRBV7-6, the J gene TRBJ1-1; possibly TRBD1 for D (5 bases). V lost 5 bases to trimming and J lost 5 bases, with 9 bases between them. This CDR3 is built from 12 residues. Germline assignment: CDR1 SGHVS and CDR2 FNYEAQ. CDR3 DNA sequence: TGTGCCAGCAGCAAGACAGCAACTGAAGCTTTCTTT. It specifies CASSKTATEAFF.

This clone was observed a handful of times. The CDR3 nucleotides read TGTGCCAGCACCCAAGGAGGACAGCTCTCTGGAAACACCATATATTTT. Its translation is CASTQGGQLSGNTIYF. The rearrangement joins TRBV6-6 to TRBJ1-3; D may be TRBD1 (6 bases). CDR1 is MNHNY, CDR2 SVGAGI, per germline (reference sequence). The CDR3 is made up of 16 amino acids. Between the trimmed V and J ends, which lost 7 bases and 0 bases, there was a span of 16 bases.

This clone has a single count. The V gene is TRBV18, the J gene TRBJ2-7; D gene unclear. This CDR3 contains 15 residues. Trimming pared 2 bases from V and 2 bases from J, leaving 13 bases between. Germline CDR1 reads KGHSH; CDR2 reads LQKENI. The CDR3 DNA is TGTGCCAGCTCACCAGGCCCAGGAACTACCTACGAGCAGTACTTC. Translated: CASSPGPGTTYEQYF.

The gene calls are TRBV7-9 and TRBJ2-6; no firm D call. The CDR3 sequence is 15 residues long. CDR1 is SEHNR, CDR2 FQNEAQ, per germline (reference sequence). The V and J ends lost 4 bases and 0 bases respectively, with 7 bases between them. CDR3 DNA: TGTGCCAGCAGCTCACAGAGCTCTGGGGCCAACGTCCTGACTTTC. Its translation is CASSSQSSGANVLTF.

The chain carries TRBV29-1 and TRBJ2-7; D gene unclear. This CDR3 region has 11 residues. Trimming took 6 bases from V and 3 from J, leaving 9 bases between them. The germline CDR1 and CDR2 sequences are SQVTM and ANQGSEA. The CDR3 region has the DNA TGCAGCGTCGTGGACGGCTACGAGCAGTACTTC. Translation gives CSVVDGYEQYF.

The J gene is TRBJ2-7, the V gene TRBV2, with 9 bases that match TRBD1. J gave up 3 bases and V 6 bases, and 3 bases lay outside the gene matches. The CDR3 totals 13 residues. Per the germline V gene, CDR1 is SNHLY and CDR2 is FYNNEI. The CDR3 DNA is TGTGCCAGCAGGGAGACAGGGGGCTACGAGCAGTACTTC. Translation: CASRETGGYEQYF.

The chain has TRBV7-9 and TRBJ1-2; D not certain. CDR1 is SEHNR, CDR2 FQNEAQ, per germline (reference sequence). The CDR3 length is 14 residues. The V end was cut by 0 bases, the J end by 0 bases, with 5 bases between. This CDR3 reads CASSLARPNYGYTF. The CDR3 coding sequence is TGTGCCAGCAGCTTAGCGCGACCTAACTATGGCTACACCTTC.

This chain connects TRBV4-1 to TRBJ2-4; TRBD1 or TRBD2 may be the D gene (5 bases each). CDR3 size: 17 residues. Germline V gene data show CDR1 as MGHRA and CDR2 as YSYEKL. Trimming took off 4 bases at V and 5 bases at J, with 21 bases between the two ends. CDR3 loop: CASSPGTSGGFQNIQYF. CDR3 DNA: TGCGCCAGCAGCCCCGGGACGTCGGGTGGATTCCAAAACATTCAGTACTTC.

This chain links TRBV19 with TRBJ2-5; 12 nucleotides align to TRBD2. With 6 bases clipped from V and 1 base from J, the junction kept 9 bases outside the gene matches. The CDR3 consists of 17 residues. Germline loops: CDR1 LNHDA, CDR2 SQIVND (reference sequence). The CDR3 loop reads CASSPGPSGGVQETQYF. The CDR3 bases are TGTGCCAGTAGCCCTGGCCCTAGCGGGGGGGTCCAAGAGACCCAGTACTTC.

The chain joins TRBV5-1 to TRBJ2-3; the match to TRBD1 covers 7 bases. Trimming took 2 bases from V and 0 from J; bases not matched to a gene: 3. This CDR3 has 15 amino acids. The germline CDR1 and CDR2 sequences are SGHRS and YFSETQ. The DNA for the CDR3 is TGCGCCAGCAGCTTTACAGGGGCTAGCACAGATACGCAGTATTTT. Translation gives CASSFTGASTDTQYF.